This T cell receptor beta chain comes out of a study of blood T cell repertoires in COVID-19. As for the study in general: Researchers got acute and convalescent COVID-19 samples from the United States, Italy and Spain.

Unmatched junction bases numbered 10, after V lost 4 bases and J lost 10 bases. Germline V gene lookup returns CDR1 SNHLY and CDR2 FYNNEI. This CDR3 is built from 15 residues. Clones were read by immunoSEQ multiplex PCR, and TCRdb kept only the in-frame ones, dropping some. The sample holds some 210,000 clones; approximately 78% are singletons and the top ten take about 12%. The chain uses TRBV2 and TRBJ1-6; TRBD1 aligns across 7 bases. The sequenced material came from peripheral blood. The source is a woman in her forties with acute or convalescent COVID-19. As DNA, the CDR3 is TGTGCCAGCAGTGGAACCGGGACAGTAGCCTCACCCCTCCACTTT. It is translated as CASSGTGTVASPLHF.